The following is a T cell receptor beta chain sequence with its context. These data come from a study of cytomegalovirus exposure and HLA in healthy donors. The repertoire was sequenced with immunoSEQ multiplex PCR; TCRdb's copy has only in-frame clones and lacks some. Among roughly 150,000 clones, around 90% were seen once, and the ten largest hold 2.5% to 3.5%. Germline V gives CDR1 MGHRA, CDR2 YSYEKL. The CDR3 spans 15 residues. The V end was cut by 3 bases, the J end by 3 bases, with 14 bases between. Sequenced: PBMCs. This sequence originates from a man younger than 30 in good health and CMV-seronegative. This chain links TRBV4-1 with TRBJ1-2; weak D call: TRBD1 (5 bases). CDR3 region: CASSQPSPTDYGYTF. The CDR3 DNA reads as TGCGCCAGCAGCCAGCCCTCCCCGACAGACTATGGCTACACCTTC.